Below are 13 T cell receptor beta chains sequenced from a single sample in a study of T cell repertoires in cytomegalovirus infection. These receptors lack a known antigen. TCRdb independently ran MiXCR on the reads; one entry per CDR3 protein. Found here are 700,000 to 850,000 distinct CDR3 sequences, about 30% of them singletons; the top ten hold roughly 12%. The sample here was cultured CD8+ T cells from PBMCs, taken from culture after CMV antigen stimulation. These receptor sequences come from a human donor in good health (CMV status not recorded). Some clones in this sample may be carry-over from other donors' samples.

This clonotype was recorded many times. The rearrangement joins TRBV7-8 to TRBJ2-2; tentatively, D is TRBD2 (5 bases). The germline gives CDR1 SGHVS, CDR2 FQNEAQ. V dropped 3 bases and J dropped 4 bases, with 15 bases sitting between them. There are 16 residues in the CDR3. The CDR3 region has the DNA TGTGCCAGCAGCTTTCTAGCCATCGATGTCACCGGGGAGCTGTTTTTT. It translates to CASSFLAIDVTGELFF. Full variable domain (rest looked up from reference TRBV7-8 and TRBJ2-2): GAGVSQSPRYKVAKRGQDVALRCDPISGHVSLFWYQQALGQGPEFLTYFQNEAQLDKSGLPSDRFFAERPEGSVSTLKIQRTQQEDSAVYLCASSFLAIDVTGELFFGEGSRLTVL.

This clonotype occurred a few times. The rearrangement links TRBV28 to TRBJ1-6; D not resolved. CDR3 length: 14 residues. CDR1 is MDHEN, CDR2 SYDVKM, per germline. Trimming took 3 bases from V and 10 from J, leaving 13 bases between them. CDR3 region: CASSLGETLSPLHF. In nucleotides, the CDR3 is TGTGCCAGCAGTTTGGGAGAGACCCTCTCACCCCTCCACTTT.

This clonotype was seen ten or more times. The chain couples TRBV7-6 to TRBJ2-2; D assignment may be TRBD1 or TRBD2 (6 bases each). The germline CDR1 and CDR2 sequences are SGHVS and FNYEAQ. The CDR3 is 14 residues long. Trimming took 5 bases from V and 5 from J, leaving 12 bases between them. CDR3 sequence reads: CASSTTGGTGELFF. The CDR3 DNA is TGTGCCAGCAGCACGACAGGAGGGACCGGGGAGCTGTTTTTT.

This chain connects TRBV14 to TRBJ1-2; 7 bases map to TRBD1. The CDR3 length is 15 residues. Trimming cost V 3 bases and J 4 bases; bases outside gene matches: 8. Germline V gives CDR1 SGHDN, CDR2 FVKESK. The CDR3 protein is CASSQLTGDPYGYTF. The CDR3 nucleotides are TGTGCCAGCAGCCAGCTAACAGGGGACCCCTATGGCTACACCTTC.

This clonotype was seen a handful of times. The chain carries TRBV15 and TRBJ2-3; D tentatively fits TRBD1 or TRBD2 (6 bases each). This CDR3 has 17 amino acids. With 5 bases removed from V and 0 bases from J, the gap between germline ends came to 18 bases. Germline loops: CDR1 LNHNV, CDR2 YYDKDF (reference sequence). This CDR3 is CATSRRPRDKSTDTQYF. For the CDR3, the DNA is TGTGCCACCAGCCGAAGGCCGCGGGACAAGAGCACAGATACGCAGTATTTT.

The V gene is TRBV20-1, the J gene TRBJ2-1; D ambiguous. The CDR3 has 10 amino acids. Trimming took 3 bases from V and 5 from J, leaving 2 bases between them. CDR1 is DFQATT and CDR2 is SNEGSKA in the germline V gene (reference sequence). CDR3 nucleotide sequence: TGCAGTGCTAGTGACAATGAGCAGTTCTTC. Its translation: CSASDNEQFF.

This clonotype was seen only a few times. The chain joins TRBV7-6 to TRBJ2-5; 7 nucleotides align to TRBD1. This CDR3 comprises 17 residues. The germline gives CDR1 SGHVS, CDR2 FNYEAQ. With 1 base clipped from V and 2 bases from J, the junction kept 10 bases outside the gene matches. CDR3 region: CASSLVGQERDQETQYF. CDR3 sequence (DNA): TGTGCCAGCAGCTTAGTTGGACAGGAGAGGGATCAAGAGACCCAGTACTTC.

The chain recombines TRBV5-1 with TRBJ2-1, with D perhaps assigned TRBD1 or TRBD2 (6 bases each). Per germline, CDR1 SGHRS and CDR2 YFSETQ. The CDR3 length is 16 residues. Trimming cost V 3 bases and J 3 bases, with 16 bases left between them. CDR3 nucleotides: TGCGCCAGCAGCTGGCCGGGGGCAACCCTCTACAATGAGCAGTTCTTC. This translates into CASSWPGATLYNEQFF.

V gene TRBV7-2 combines with J gene TRBJ1-6; 7 bases agree with TRBD1. Germline loops: CDR1 SGHTA, CDR2 FQGNSA. The CDR3 covers 16 residues. After removal of 1 base from V and 9 bases from J, the junction contained 9 bases not matched to a gene. This CDR3 is CASSLDLGRGTSPLHF. The CDR3 DNA reads TGTGCCAGCAGCTTAGACCTTGGCAGGGGGACTTCACCCCTCCACTTT.

The chain employs TRBV5-6 and TRBJ1-5; D uncertain. The CDR3 is made up of 13 amino acids. The germline V gene encodes CDR1 SGHDT and CDR2 YYEEEE. Trimming removed 0 bases from V and 12 bases from J, with 13 bases in between. The CDR3 protein is CASSLGAGRFQHF. The DNA of the CDR3 is TGTGCCAGCAGCTTGGGGGCGGGGAGATTCCAGCATTTT.

This clonotype was counted only a few times. V gene TRBV10-3 combines with J gene TRBJ1-1, with D perhaps matching TRBD1 (5 bases). The CDR3 covers 14 residues. The germline gives CDR1 ENHRY, CDR2 SYGVKD. V lost 0 bases, J lost 5 bases, and 10 bases lay in between. The CDR3 protein is CAISESGGDTEAFF. The DNA of the CDR3 is TGTGCCATCAGTGAGTCCGGGGGGGATACTGAAGCTTTCTTT.

The chain carries TRBV12-3 or TRBV12-4 and TRBJ2-2, with 8 bases aligning to TRBD2. Germline trimming cut 6 bases from V and 5 bases from J; bases unmatched to any gene: 5. This CDR3 has 14 residues. The CDR3 nucleotides read TGTGCCAGCAGACGGGGGGGCCGTACCGGGGAGCTGTTTTTT. This sequence encodes CASRRGGRTGELFF.

A note on this clonotype: Possible read error: a much larger clone is one base away. This sequence joins TRBV7-8 and TRBJ2-5, with D uncertain. The germline V gene has CDR1 SGHVS and CDR2 FQNEAQ. Trimming took off 2 bases at V and 3 bases at J, with 16 bases between the two ends. This CDR3 region has 16 residues. The CDR3 nucleotides are TGTGCCAGCAGCTTATACAGCAATTCGGTGGAAGAGACCCAGTACTTC. Translating gives CASSLYSNSVEETQYF.